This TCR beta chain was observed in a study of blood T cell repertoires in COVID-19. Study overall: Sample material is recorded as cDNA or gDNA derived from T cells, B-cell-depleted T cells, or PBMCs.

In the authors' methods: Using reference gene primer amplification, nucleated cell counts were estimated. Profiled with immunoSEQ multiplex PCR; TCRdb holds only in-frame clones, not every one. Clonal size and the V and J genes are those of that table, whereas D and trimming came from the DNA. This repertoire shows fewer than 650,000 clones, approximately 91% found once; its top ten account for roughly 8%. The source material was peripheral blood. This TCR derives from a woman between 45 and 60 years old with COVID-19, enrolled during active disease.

CDR3 loop: CASSLVAGGLNTQYF. The CDR3 region has the DNA TGTGCCAGCAGCTTGGTCGCGGGGGGGCTGAATACGCAGTATTTT. The rearrangement joins TRBV5-5 to TRBJ2-3; TRBD2 matches at 9 bases. CDR1 is SGHKS and CDR2 is YYEKEE in the germline V gene (reference sequence). CDR3 length: 15 amino acids. After removal of 0 bases from V and 7 bases from J, the junction contained 6 bases not matched to a gene.